The 21 T cell receptor beta chains below come from one sample, sequenced in a study of beta chain features in type 1 diabetes. The isolated RNA, all of it, was reverse transcribed, so expressed TCRB transcripts were what got sequenced. Assay: immunoSEQ multiplex PCR; the TCRdb copy retains only in-frame clones and omits some. This sample has roughly 150,000 clones, with roughly 11% found just once. Sequences were obtained from central memory CD4+ T cells from blood. The source of these receptors is a man between 18 and 29 years old in good health.

With regard to this clone: This clone may be a read error of a much larger clone one base away. V gene TRBV30 combines with J gene TRBJ2-1; 7 bases match TRBD1. CDR3 length: 17 amino acids. Germline-derived CDR1 and CDR2 are GTSNPN and SVGIG (reference sequence). CDR3 amino acids: CACSVRGGQSSYNEQFF. CDR3 sequence (DNA): TGTGCCTGTAGTGTACGTGGGGGACAGAGCTCCTACAATGAGCAGTTCTTC.

This clone was counted only a few times. The chain links TRBV7-9 to TRBJ1-1; no definite D call. CDR1 is SEHNR, CDR2 FQNEAQ, per germline (reference sequence). This CDR3 region has 12 residues. The V and J ends lost 4 bases and 5 bases respectively, with 8 bases between them. This CDR3 is CASSSFGTEAFF. DNA for the CDR3: TGTGCCAGCAGCTCATTTGGTACTGAAGCTTTCTTT.

This clone was observed a few times. This rearrangement joins TRBV4-3 to TRBJ1-4; D possibly corresponds to TRBD1 (5 bases). The CDR3 is made up of 13 amino acids. Germline loops: CDR1 LGHNA, CDR2 YSLEER. Trimming removed 1 base from V and 6 bases from J, with 6 bases in between. The CDR3: CASSQAGDEKLFF. For the CDR3, the DNA is TGCGCCAGCAGCCAAGCGGGGGATGAAAAACTGTTTTTT.

The chain employs TRBV9 and TRBJ2-3; D uncertain. The germline V gene has CDR1 SGDLS and CDR2 YYNGEE. Deletions cut 3 bases from V and 5 bases from J, with 4 bases between. The CDR3 runs to 11 residues. The DNA of the CDR3 is TGTGCCAGCAGCGCTAAAGATACGCAGTATTTT. This codes for CASSAKDTQYF.

V is TRBV29-1 and J is TRBJ2-7, with 9 bases aligning to TRBD1. Germline V gene data show CDR1 as SQVTM and CDR2 as ANQGSEA. V was pared by 4 bases and J by 3 bases, with 7 bases of the junction left unmatched. This CDR3 region has 14 residues. The CDR3 loop is CSVGGPGQGYEQYF. The CDR3 region has the DNA TGCAGCGTTGGGGGACCGGGACAGGGCTACGAGCAGTACTTC.

The gene calls are TRBV6-5 and TRBJ1-2; 8 bases fit TRBD1. The CDR3 loop spans 15 amino acids. CDR1 is MNHEY, CDR2 SVGAGI, per germline. The junction had 10 bases not matched to a gene; V was cut back by 6 bases and J by 4 bases. The CDR3 nucleotides read TGTGCCAGCAGCGACGGACAGGGACTAAGCTATGGCTACACCTTC. Its translation: CASSDGQGLSYGYTF.

Remarks on this clone: This CDR3 is also generated by other DNA sequences in the sample. J is TRBJ1-2 and V is TRBV29-1; tentative D call: TRBD1 (5 bases). The V gene lost 5 bases and the J gene lost 8 bases, with 12 bases spanning the gap. Per the germline V gene, CDR1 is SQVTM and CDR2 is ANQGSEA. This CDR3 spans 11 amino acids. As DNA, the CDR3 is TGCAGCGTTTCCCCCGGGGGGGGCTACACCTTC. Translated, it gives CSVSPGGGYTF.

In this sample, this clone turned up many times. This sample also contains other DNA sequences that code for the same CDR3. The rearrangement uses TRBV7-9 and TRBJ2-3, with 7 bases that match TRBD1. This CDR3 region has 15 residues. CDR1 is SEHNR, CDR2 FQNEAQ, per germline (reference sequence). J was trimmed by 0 bases and V by 5 bases; bases with no gene match: 5. The CDR3 is CASSPDRRSTDTQYF. CDR3 DNA sequence: TGTGCCAGCAGCCCGGACAGGAGAAGCACAGATACGCAGTATTTT.

The chain joins TRBV7-2 to TRBJ2-1; tentative D call: TRBD2 (8 bases). V lost 5 bases, J lost 6 bases, and 23 bases lay in between. This CDR3 comprises 17 residues. Looked up from germline, CDR1 is SGHTA and CDR2 is FQGNSA. CDR3 protein: CASSGRGGGRTSNEQFF. The CDR3, as DNA: TGTGCCAGCAGCGGCAGAGGGGGCGGGAGGACGAGCAATGAGCAGTTCTTC.

This clone turned up a few times. The chain employs TRBV4-3 and TRBJ2-6; no clear D. The germline V gene has CDR1 LGHNA and CDR2 YSLEER. CDR3 size: 16 residues. Trimming took 3 bases from V and 0 from J, leaving 9 bases between them. CDR3 sequence (DNA): TGCGCCAGCAGCCACGAGCTGCTCTCTGGGGCCAACGTCCTGACTTTC. Its translation is CASSHELLSGANVLTF.

The chain joins TRBV5-1 to TRBJ2-5; TRBD2 is a possible D gene (5 bases). Between the trimmed V and J ends, which lost 6 bases and 7 bases, there was a span of 16 bases. The CDR3 is made up of 13 amino acids. Per the germline V gene, CDR1 is SGHRS and CDR2 is YFSETQ. The CDR3 region is CASTPRSEGTQYF. CDR3 nucleotide sequence: TGCGCCAGCACACCCCGGTCAGAGGGGACCCAGTACTTC.

In its sample, this clone was seen a few times. The gene calls are TRBV27 and TRBJ2-5, with D uncertain. Germline CDR1 MNHEY, CDR2 SMNVEV (reference sequence). The CDR3 length is 13 residues. Trimming removed 5 bases at V and 5 bases at J, with 12 bases between. This CDR3 reads CASSPSGGETQYF. For the CDR3, the DNA is TGTGCCAGCAGTCCCTCGGGTGGGGAGACCCAGTACTTC.

This clone was picked up a small number of times. V gene TRBV11-2 combines with J gene TRBJ2-5; 10 bases fit TRBD1. CDR3 length equals 13 residues. Germline loops: CDR1 SGHAT, CDR2 FQNNGV. J gave up 7 bases and V 3 bases, and 2 bases lay outside the gene matches. The CDR3 spells CASSLGQGPTQYF. The CDR3 DNA reads as TGTGCCAGCAGCTTGGGACAGGGGCCGACCCAGTACTTC.

This clone has at least ten counts. V gene TRBV9 combines with J gene TRBJ2-7, with TRBD1 as a possible D gene (6 bases). CDR1 is SGDLS and CDR2 is YYNGEE in the germline V gene. Trimming removed 0 bases at V and 4 bases at J, with 23 bases between. The CDR3 loop spans 18 amino acids. CDR3: CASSVGGFLDSPSYEQYF. The CDR3 DNA sequence: TGTGCCAGCAGCGTAGGAGGTTTTTTGGACAGTCCTTCTTACGAGCAGTACTTC.

This clone was seen ten or more times. The chain employs TRBV2 and TRBJ1-5, with 10 bases identical to TRBD1. Germline lookup yields CDR1 SNHLY and CDR2 FYNNEI. J was trimmed by 2 bases and V by 10 bases; bases with no gene match: 8. The CDR3 totals 15 residues. CDR3 sequence reads: CATTATGGGNQPQHF. DNA for the CDR3: TGTGCCACTACCGCGACAGGGGGCGGCAATCAGCCCCAGCATTTT.

This clone came up a few times. The chain recombines TRBV4-1 with TRBJ2-1, with 10 bases fitting TRBD2. Unmatched junction bases numbered 10, after V lost 0 bases and J lost 8 bases. Germline values: CDR1 MGHRA, CDR2 YSYEKL. The CDR3 has 17 amino acids. This CDR3 reads CASSQDAAGGSIHEQFF. The CDR3 DNA reads TGCGCCAGCAGCCAAGATGCAGCGGGAGGGTCGATCCATGAGCAGTTCTTC.

This chain joins TRBV4-3 and TRBJ2-3, with D maybe TRBD2 (5 bases). V was pared by 0 bases and J by 6 bases, with 7 bases between. CDR1 is LGHNA and CDR2 is YSLEER in the germline V gene. CDR3 length: 13 amino acids. This CDR3 is CASSQEPGDTQYF. For the CDR3, the DNA is TGCGCCAGCAGCCAAGAGCCGGGGGATACGCAGTATTTT.

V usage is TRBV5-4 and J usage is TRBJ1-1; maybe TRBD1 (5 bases). This CDR3 spans 13 amino acids. Germline V gives CDR1 SGHNT, CDR2 YYREEE (reference sequence). V shed 4 bases and J shed 9 bases, with 16 bases lying between them. The CDR3 protein is CASSLGREGKAFF. As DNA, the CDR3 is TGTGCCAGCAGCCTAGGGCGGGAGGGGAAAGCTTTCTTT.

This clone appeared a few times. The chain joins TRBV28 to TRBJ2-3; 7 bases fit TRBD1. This CDR3 spans 16 amino acids. V shed 5 bases, J shed 0 bases, and the junction held 8 bases outside the gene matches. CDR1 is MDHEN and CDR2 is SYDVKM in the germline V gene. The CDR3 nucleotides are TGTGCCAGCAGTCACCTTGGACAGGTTAGCACAGATACGCAGTATTTT. Its translation is CASSHLGQVSTDTQYF.

The J gene is TRBJ2-3, the V gene TRBV7-2; D is unresolved. Germline V CDR1 and CDR2: SGHTA, FQGNSA. The CDR3 consists of 14 residues. The ends were cut back, 5 bases at V and 1 base at J, with 10 bases in the middle. CDR3 in amino acids: CASSQEWGTDTQYF. DNA of the CDR3: TGTGCCAGCAGCCAAGAATGGGGCACAGATACGCAGTATTTT.

This clone was found a few times. This chain joins TRBV7-9 and TRBJ2-6; D is ambiguous. This CDR3 has 16 residues. Looked up from germline, CDR1 is SEHNR and CDR2 is FQNEAQ (reference sequence). The V gene lost 1 base and the J gene lost 0 bases, with 7 bases spanning the gap. As DNA, the CDR3 is TGTGCCAGCAGCTTAGGTCCGGTCTCTGGGGCCAACGTCCTGACTTTC. It encodes CASSLGPVSGANVLTF.